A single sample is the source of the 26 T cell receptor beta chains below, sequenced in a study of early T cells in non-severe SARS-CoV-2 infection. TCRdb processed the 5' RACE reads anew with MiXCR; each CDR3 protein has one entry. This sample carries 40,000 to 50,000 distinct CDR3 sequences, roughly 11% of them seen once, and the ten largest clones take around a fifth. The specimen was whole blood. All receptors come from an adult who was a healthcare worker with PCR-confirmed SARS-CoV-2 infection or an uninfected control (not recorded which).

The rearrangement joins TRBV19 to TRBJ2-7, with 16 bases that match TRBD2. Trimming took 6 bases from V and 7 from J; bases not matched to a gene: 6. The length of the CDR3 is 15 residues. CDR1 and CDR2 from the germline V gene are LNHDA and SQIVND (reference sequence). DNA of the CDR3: TGTGCCAGTAGCCCGGGACTAGCGGGAGGGGGAGAGCAGTACTTC. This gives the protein CASSPGLAGGGEQYF.

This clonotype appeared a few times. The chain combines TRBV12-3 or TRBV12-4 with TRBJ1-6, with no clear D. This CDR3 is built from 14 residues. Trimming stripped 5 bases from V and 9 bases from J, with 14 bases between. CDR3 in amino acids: CASSPTNVFSPLHF. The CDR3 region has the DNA TGTGCCAGCAGTCCGACTAATGTTTTTTCACCCCTCCACTTT.

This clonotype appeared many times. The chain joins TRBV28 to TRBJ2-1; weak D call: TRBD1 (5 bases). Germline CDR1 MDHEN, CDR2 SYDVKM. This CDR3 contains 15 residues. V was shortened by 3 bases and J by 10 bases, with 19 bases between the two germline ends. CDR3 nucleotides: TGTGCCAGCAGTTTCAATGGGGCCGGGCTGAACGAGCAGTTCTTC. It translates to CASSFNGAGLNEQFF.

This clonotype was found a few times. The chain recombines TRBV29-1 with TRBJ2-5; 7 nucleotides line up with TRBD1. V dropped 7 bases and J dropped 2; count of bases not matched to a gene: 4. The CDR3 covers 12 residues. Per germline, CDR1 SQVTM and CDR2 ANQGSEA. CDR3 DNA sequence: TGCAGCGCCAGGACAGGACAAGAGACCCAGTACTTC. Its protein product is CSARTGQETQYF. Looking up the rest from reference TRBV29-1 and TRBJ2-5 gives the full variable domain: SAVISQKPSRDICQRGTSLTIQCQVDSQVTMMFWYRQQPGQSLTLIATANQGSEATYESGFVIDKFPISRPNLTFSTLTVSNMSPEDSSIYLCSARTGQETQYFGPGTRLLVL.

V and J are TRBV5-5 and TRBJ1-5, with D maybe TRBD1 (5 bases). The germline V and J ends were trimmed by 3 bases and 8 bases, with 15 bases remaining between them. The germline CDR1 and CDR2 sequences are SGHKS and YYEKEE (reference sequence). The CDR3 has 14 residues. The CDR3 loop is CASSSGPGREPQHF. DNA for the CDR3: TGTGCCAGCAGCTCTGGTCCGGGGCGGGAGCCCCAGCATTTT. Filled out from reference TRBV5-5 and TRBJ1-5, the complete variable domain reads DAGVTQSPTHLIKTRGQQVTLRCSPISGHKSVSWYQQVLGQGPQFIFQYYEKEERGRGNFPDRFSARQFPNYSSELNVNALLLGDSALYLCASSSGPGREPQHFGDGTRLSIL.

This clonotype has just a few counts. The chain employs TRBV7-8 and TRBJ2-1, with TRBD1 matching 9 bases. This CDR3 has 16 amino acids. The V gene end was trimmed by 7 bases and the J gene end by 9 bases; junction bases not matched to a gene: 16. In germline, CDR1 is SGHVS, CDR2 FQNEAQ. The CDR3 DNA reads TGTGCCAGCACCCCGTCCACGGGACAGGGTTCCGGTGAGCAGTTCTTC. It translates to CASTPSTGQGSGEQFF. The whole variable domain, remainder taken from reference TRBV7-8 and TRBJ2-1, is GAGVSQSPRYKVAKRGQDVALRCDPISGHVSLFWYQQALGQGPEFLTYFQNEAQLDKSGLPSDRFFAERPEGSVSTLKIQRTQQEDSAVYLCASTPSTGQGSGEQFFGPGTRLTVL.

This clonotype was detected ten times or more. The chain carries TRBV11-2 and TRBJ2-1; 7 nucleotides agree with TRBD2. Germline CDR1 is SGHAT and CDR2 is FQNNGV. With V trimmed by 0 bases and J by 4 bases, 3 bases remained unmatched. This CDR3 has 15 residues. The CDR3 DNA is TGTGCCAGCAGCTTAGATGGCGGGAGTTACAATGAGCAGTTCTTC. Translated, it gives CASSLDGGSYNEQFF.

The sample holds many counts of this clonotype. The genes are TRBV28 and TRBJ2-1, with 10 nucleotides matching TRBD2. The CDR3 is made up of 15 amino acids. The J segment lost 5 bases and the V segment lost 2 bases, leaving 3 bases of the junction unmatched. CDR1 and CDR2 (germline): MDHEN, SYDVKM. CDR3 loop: CASSLLLAGDNEQFF. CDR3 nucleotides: TGTGCCAGCAGTTTACTGCTAGCGGGAGACAATGAGCAGTTCTTC.

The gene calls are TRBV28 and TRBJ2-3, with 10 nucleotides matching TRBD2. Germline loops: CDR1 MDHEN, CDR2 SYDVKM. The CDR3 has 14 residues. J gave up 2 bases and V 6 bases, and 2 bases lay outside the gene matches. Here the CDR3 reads CASRTSGYTDTQYF. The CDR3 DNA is TGTGCCAGCAGGACTAGCGGGTACACAGATACGCAGTATTTT.

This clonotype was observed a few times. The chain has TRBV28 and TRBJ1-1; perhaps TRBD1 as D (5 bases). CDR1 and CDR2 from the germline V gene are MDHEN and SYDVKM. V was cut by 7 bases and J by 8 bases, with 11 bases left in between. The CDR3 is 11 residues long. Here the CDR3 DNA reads TGTGCCAGCACCTATGACAGAGAAGCTTTCTTT. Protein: CASTYDREAFF.

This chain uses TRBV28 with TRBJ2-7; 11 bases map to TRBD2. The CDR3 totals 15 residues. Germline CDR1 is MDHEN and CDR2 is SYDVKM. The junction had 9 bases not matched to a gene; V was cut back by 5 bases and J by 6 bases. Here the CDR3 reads CASSTSGSLKGEQYF. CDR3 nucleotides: TGTGCCAGCAGTACTAGCGGGAGTTTGAAGGGCGAGCAGTACTTC.

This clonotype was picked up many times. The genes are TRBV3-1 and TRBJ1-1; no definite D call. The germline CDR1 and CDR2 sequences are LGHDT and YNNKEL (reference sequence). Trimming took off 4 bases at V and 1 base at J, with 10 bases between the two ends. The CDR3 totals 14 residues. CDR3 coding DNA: TGTGCCAGCAGCCGCCGCAGACAGAACACTGAAGCTTTCTTT. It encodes CASSRRRQNTEAFF.

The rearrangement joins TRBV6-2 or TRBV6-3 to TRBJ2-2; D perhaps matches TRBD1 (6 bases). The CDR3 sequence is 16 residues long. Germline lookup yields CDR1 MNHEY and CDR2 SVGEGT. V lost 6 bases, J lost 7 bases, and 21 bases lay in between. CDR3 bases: TGTGCCAGCAGCGACGGACAGCGTGATAGTGGCGGGGAGCTGTTTTTT. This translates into CASSDGQRDSGGELFF.

CDR3 protein: CSARIQEPYGYTF. The CDR3 region has the DNA TGCAGTGCTAGAATACAAGAACCATATGGCTACACCTTC. J is TRBJ1-2 and V is TRBV20-1; D is unclear. CDR3 length: 13 amino acids. Looked up from germline, CDR1 is DFQATT and CDR2 is SNEGSKA (reference sequence). The germline V and J ends were trimmed by 2 bases and 5 bases, with 12 bases remaining between them.

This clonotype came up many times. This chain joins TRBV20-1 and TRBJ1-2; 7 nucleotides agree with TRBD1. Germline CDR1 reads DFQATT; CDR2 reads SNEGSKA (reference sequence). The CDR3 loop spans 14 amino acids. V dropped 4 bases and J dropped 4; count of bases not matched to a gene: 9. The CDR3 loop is CSANKRQGGYGYTF. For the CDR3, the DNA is TGCAGTGCTAACAAACGACAGGGCGGCTATGGCTACACCTTC.

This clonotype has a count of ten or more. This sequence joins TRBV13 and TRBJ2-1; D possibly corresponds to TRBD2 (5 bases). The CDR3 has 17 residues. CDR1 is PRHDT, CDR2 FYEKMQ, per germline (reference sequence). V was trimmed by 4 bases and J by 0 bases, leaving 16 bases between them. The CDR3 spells CASSYPGSGHSYNEQFF. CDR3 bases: TGTGCCAGCAGCTACCCGGGGAGCGGCCACTCCTACAATGAGCAGTTCTTC.

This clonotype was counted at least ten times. The CDR3 bases are TGTGCCAGCTGGTCCTACAATGAGCAGTTCTTC. This translates into CASWSYNEQFF. This rearrangement joins TRBV3-2 to TRBJ2-1. TRBV3-2 is a listed pseudogene. The CDR3 is made up of 11 amino acids.

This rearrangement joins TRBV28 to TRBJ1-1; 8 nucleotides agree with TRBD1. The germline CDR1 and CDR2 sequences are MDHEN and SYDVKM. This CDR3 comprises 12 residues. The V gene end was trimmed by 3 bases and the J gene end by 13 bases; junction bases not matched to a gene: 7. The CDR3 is CASSFSGGEDFF. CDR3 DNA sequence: TGTGCCAGCAGTTTTTCAGGGGGCGAGGATTTCTTT.

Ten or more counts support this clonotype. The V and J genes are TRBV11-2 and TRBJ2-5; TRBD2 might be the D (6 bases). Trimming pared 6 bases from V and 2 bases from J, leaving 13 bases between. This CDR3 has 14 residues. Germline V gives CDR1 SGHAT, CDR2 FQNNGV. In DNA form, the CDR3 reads TGTGCCAGCAGGACCGGTAGCGGACAAGAGACCCAGTACTTC. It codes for CASRTGSGQETQYF.

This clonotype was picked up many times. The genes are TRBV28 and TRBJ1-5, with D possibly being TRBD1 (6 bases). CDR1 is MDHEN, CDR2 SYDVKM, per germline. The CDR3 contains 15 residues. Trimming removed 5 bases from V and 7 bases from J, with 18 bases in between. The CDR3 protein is CASSPPPAQGQPQHF. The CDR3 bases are TGTGCCAGCAGTCCACCCCCGGCCCAGGGGCAGCCCCAGCATTTT.

CDR3 nucleotides: TGTGCCAGCAGTCCCCCGACAGGGTCCGGAAACACCATATATTTT. It yields the protein CASSPPTGSGNTIYF. The gene calls are TRBV28 and TRBJ1-3, with 7 bases fitting TRBD1. This CDR3 is 15 amino acids long. The germline CDR1 and CDR2 sequences are MDHEN and SYDVKM. V dropped 5 bases and J dropped 4; count of bases not matched to a gene: 8.

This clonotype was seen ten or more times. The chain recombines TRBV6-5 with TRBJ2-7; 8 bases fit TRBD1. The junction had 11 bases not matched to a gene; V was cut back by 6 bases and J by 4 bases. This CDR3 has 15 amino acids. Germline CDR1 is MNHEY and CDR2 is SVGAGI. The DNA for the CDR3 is TGTGCCAGCAGCCGGGCGGACAGGGCCTATTACGAGCAGTACTTC. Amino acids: CASSRADRAYYEQYF.

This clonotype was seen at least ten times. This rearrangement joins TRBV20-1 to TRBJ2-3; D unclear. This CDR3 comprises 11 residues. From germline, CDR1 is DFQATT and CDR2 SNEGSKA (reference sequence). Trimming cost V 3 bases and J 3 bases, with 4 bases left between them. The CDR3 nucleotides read TGCAGTGCTAGTGAGACAGATACGCAGTATTTT. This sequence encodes CSASETDTQYF.

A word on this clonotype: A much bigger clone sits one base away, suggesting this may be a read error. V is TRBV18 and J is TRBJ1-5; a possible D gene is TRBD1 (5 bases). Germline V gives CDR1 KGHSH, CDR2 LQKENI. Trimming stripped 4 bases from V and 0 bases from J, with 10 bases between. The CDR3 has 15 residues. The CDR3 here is CASSLGVNSNQPQHF. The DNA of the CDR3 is TGTGCCAGCTCACTGGGGGTAAATAGCAATCAGCCCCAGCATTTT.

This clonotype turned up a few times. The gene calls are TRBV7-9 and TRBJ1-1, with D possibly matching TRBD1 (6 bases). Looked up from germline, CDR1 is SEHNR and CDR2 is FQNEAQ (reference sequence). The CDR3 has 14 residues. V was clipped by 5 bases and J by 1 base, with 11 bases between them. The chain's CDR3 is CASSVGTSNTEAFF. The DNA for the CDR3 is TGTGCCAGCAGCGTCGGGACATCGAACACTGAAGCTTTCTTT.

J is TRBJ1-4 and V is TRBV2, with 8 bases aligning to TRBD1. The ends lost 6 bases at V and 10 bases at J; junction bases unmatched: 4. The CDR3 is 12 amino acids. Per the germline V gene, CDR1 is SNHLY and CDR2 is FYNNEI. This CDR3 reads CASSETGGKLFF. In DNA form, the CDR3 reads TGTGCCAGCAGCGAAACAGGGGGAAAACTGTTTTTT.